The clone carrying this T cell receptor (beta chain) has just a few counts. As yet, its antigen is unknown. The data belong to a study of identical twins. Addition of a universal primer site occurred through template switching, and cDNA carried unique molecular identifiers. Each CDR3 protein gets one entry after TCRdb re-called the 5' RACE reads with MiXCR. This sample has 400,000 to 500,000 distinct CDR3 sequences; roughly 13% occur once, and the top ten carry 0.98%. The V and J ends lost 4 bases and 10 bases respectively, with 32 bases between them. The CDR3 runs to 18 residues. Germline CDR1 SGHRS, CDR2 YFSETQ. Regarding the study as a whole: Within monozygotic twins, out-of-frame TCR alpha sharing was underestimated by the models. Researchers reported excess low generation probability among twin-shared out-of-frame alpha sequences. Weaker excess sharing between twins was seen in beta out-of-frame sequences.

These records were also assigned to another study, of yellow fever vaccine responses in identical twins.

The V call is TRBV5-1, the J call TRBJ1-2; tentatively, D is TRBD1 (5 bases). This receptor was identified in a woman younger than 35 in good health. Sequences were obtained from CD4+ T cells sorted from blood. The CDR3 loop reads CASSQSRVVASDKDDYTF. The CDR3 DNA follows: TGCGCCAGCAGCCAATCCAGAGTGGTAGCTTCGGACAAGGATGACTACACCTTC.